This entry lists 10 T cell receptor beta chains sequenced from one sample in a study of blood T cell repertoires in COVID-19. Repertoires were generated with immunoSEQ multiplex PCR, while TCRdb's copy carries only in-frame clones and drops some. The sample lists around 99,000 clones; over 60% were seen once. Material for sequencing was peripheral blood. The receptors were sampled from a man between 65 and 85 years old with acute or convalescent COVID-19.

V is TRBV18 and J is TRBJ1-5; no firm D call. Germline CDR1 and CDR2: KGHSH and LQKENI. This CDR3 has 14 residues. The V end lost 6 bases, the J end lost 4 bases, and 13 bases lay between the germline ends. The CDR3, as DNA: TGTGCCAGCTCCAGCGGTCAAGTAAATCAGCCCCAGCATTTT. Translation: CASSSGQVNQPQHF.

The chain links TRBV5-4 to TRBJ2-1, with TRBD2 matching 13 bases. This CDR3 comprises 16 residues. Germline CDR1 SGHNT, CDR2 YYREEE (reference sequence). J gave up 7 bases and V 0 bases, and 4 bases lay outside the gene matches. CDR3 DNA: TGTGCCAGCAGCTTGGGAGGACTAGCGGGGGTTAATGAGCAGTTCTTC. Amino acid sequence: CASSLGGLAGVNEQFF.

CDR3 sequence (DNA): TGTGCCAGCAGCCACACAGATACGCAGTATTTT. Translated, it gives CASSHTDTQYF. V is TRBV7-9 and J is TRBJ2-3; D call uncertain. The germline V gene has CDR1 SEHNR and CDR2 FQNEAQ (reference sequence). This CDR3 spans 11 amino acids. V lost 5 bases and J 2 bases, leaving 2 bases between the germline ends. Full variable domain (missing parts from reference TRBV7-9 and TRBJ2-3): DTGVSQNPRHKITKRGQNVTFRCDPISEHNRLYWYRQTLGQGPEFLTYFQNEAQLEKSRLLSDRFSAERPKGSFSTLEIQRTEQGDSAMYLCASSHTDTQYFGPGTRLTVL.

The chain uses TRBV7-3 and TRBJ2-2; D unclear. CDR1 and CDR2 (germline): SGHTA, FQGTGA. With 2 bases removed from V and 4 bases from J, the gap between germline ends came to 8 bases. The CDR3 is 14 amino acids. The DNA for the CDR3 is TGTGCCAGCAGCTTATTCGGTCCCACCGGGGAGCTGTTTTTT. As protein: CASSLFGPTGELFF.

This clone showed up just a few times. This chain links TRBV9 with TRBJ1-2; TRBD1 matches at 7 bases. J lost 6 bases, V lost 0 bases, and 11 bases had no gene match. Per the germline V gene, CDR1 is SGDLS and CDR2 is YYNGEE. The CDR3 runs 16 residues. The CDR3 sequence: CASSVAAGGKGDGYTF. The CDR3 region has the DNA TGTGCCAGCAGCGTAGCGGCAGGGGGAAAAGGGGATGGCTACACCTTC. Combining the CDR3 with reference TRBV9 and TRBJ1-2 gives the whole variable domain DSGVTQTPKHLITATGQRVTLRCSPRSGDLSVYWYQQSLDQGLQFLIQYYNGEERAKGNILERFSAQQFPDLHSELNLSSLELGDSALYFCASSVAAGGKGDGYTFGSGTRLTVV.

V is TRBV7-9 and J is TRBJ2-2; 7 bases match TRBD1. The CDR3 totals 16 residues. The V segment lost 5 bases and the J segment 0 bases; nucleotides outside the gene matches: 6. Germline CDR1 is SEHNR and CDR2 is FQNEAQ (reference sequence). The CDR3 coding sequence is TGTGCCAGCAGCCCGGGACAGAACGCGAACACCGGGGAGCTGTTTTTT. It is translated as CASSPGQNANTGELFF.

The chain recombines TRBV19 with TRBJ1-1, with TRBD1 matching over 10 bases. The V gene end was trimmed by 6 bases and the J gene end by 11 bases; junction bases not matched to a gene: 3. Germline loops: CDR1 LNHDA, CDR2 SQIVND (reference sequence). This CDR3 region has 11 residues. This CDR3 reads CASSRQGAAFF. CDR3 nucleotides: TGTGCCAGTAGCAGACAGGGGGCTGCTTTCTTT.

This clone was seen a handful of times. V and J are TRBV19 and TRBJ2-7; D gene unclear. The CDR3 length is 13 residues. V lost 5 bases to trimming and J lost 3 bases, with 11 bases between them. Germline V CDR1 and CDR2: LNHDA, SQIVND (reference sequence). The CDR3: CASSSRLNYEQYF. CDR3 DNA sequence: TGTGCCAGTAGTTCCCGACTCAACTACGAGCAGTACTTC.

This clone was counted only a few times. This sequence joins TRBV5-6 and TRBJ2-5; 7 bases are shared with TRBD1. This CDR3 spans 14 amino acids. Germline CDR1 reads SGHDT; CDR2 reads YYEEEE. Losses at the gene ends were 4 bases for V and 3 bases for J; bases not matched to a gene: 6. The CDR3 reads CASSGGQSEETQYF. The CDR3 DNA reads TGTGCCAGCAGCGGGGGACAGTCAGAAGAGACCCAGTACTTC.

V gene TRBV6-5 combines with J gene TRBJ2-7; possibly TRBD1 for D (5 bases). Trimming removed 6 bases at V and 0 bases at J, with 12 bases between. The CDR3 spans 14 residues. Per the germline V gene, CDR1 is MNHEY and CDR2 is SVGAGI. The CDR3 nucleotides read TGTGCCAGCAGACGCGGACACGACTCCTACGAGCAGTACTTC. Its translation: CASRRGHDSYEQYF.